This TCR beta chain was found in a study of human T cells and chemical hapten exposure. Study at large: Mainly, slight library volume differences in the pool made TCR yields vary. Study-wide findings and caveats: A positive correlation with patch test score was shown by PT1 expanded TCR counts.

Concerning this clonotype itself: The antigen remains undetermined.

MiXCR, run by TCRdb on the RACE reads, gives a single entry per CDR3 protein. This table holds approximately 97,000 distinct CDR3 sequences, around a quarter found once. Germline trimming cut 3 bases from V and 5 bases from J; bases unmatched to any gene: 12. The CDR3 is made up of 18 amino acids. Germline-derived CDR1 and CDR2 are SGHNT and YYREEE (reference sequence). The time point denotes: patch test 3, about 24 weeks after DPC sensitization. Treatment given: therapeutic diphenylcyclopropenone sensitization with weekly scalp DPC. Unfractionated whole blood yielded total RNA. The starting material was whole blood, obtained in connection with sensitization to the hapten diphenylcyclopropenone (DPC). This receptor was taken from a man aged 35 to 55 with alopecia areata. Some clones in this sample may be carry-over from other donors' samples. The chain carries TRBV5-4 and TRBJ2-5; the match to TRBD2 covers 14 bases. CDR3 residues: CASSSGLAGGRGKETQYF. The CDR3 DNA follows: TGTGCCAGCAGCTCAGGACTAGCGGGAGGCCGGGGGAAGGAGACCCAGTACTTC.